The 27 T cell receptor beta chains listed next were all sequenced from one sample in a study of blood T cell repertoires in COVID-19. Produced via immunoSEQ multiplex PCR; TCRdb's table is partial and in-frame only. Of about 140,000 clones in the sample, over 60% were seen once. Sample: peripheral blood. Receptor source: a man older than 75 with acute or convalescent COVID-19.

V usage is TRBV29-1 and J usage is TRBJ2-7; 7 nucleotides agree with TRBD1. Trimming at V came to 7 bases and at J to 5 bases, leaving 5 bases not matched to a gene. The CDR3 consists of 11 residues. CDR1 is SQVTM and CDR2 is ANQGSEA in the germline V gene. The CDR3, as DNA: TGCAGCGCTACAGGGGATCACGAGCAGTACTTC. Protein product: CSATGDHEQYF.

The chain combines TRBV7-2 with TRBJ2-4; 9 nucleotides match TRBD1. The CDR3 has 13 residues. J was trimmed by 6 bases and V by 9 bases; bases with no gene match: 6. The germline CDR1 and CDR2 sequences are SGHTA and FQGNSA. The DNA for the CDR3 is TGTGCCAGTCAATGGACAGGGGTAAACATTCAGTACTTC. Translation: CASQWTGVNIQYF.

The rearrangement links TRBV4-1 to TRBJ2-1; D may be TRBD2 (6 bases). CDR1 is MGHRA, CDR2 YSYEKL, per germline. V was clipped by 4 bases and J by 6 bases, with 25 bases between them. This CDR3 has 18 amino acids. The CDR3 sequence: CASSPRGELALGGNEQFF. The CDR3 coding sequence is TGCGCCAGCAGCCCCCGAGGAGAATTAGCGCTGGGGGGCAATGAGCAGTTCTTC.

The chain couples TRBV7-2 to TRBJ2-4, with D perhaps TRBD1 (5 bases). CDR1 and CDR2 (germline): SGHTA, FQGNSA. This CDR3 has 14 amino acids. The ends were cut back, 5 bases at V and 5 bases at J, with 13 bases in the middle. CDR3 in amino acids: CASSKRVGENIQYF. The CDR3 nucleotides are TGTGCCAGCAGCAAAAGGGTAGGGGAAAACATTCAGTACTTC.

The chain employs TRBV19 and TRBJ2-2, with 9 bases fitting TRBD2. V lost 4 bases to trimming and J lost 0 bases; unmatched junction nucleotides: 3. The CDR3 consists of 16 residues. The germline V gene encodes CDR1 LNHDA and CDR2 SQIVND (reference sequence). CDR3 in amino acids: CASSRSGGPNTGELFF. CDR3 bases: TGTGCCAGTAGTAGGAGCGGGGGGCCGAACACCGGGGAGCTGTTTTTT.

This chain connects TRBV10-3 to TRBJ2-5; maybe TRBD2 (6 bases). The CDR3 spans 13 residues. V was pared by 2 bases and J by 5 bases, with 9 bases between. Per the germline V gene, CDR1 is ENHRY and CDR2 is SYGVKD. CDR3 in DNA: TGTGCCATCAGTGAGGGGGGGATGGAGACCCAGTACTTC. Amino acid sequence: CAISEGGMETQYF.

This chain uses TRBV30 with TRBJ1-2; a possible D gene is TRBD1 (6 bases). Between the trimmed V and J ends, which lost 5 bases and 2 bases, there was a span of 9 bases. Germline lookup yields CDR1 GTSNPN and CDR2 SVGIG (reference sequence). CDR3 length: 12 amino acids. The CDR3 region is CAWGGQNYGYTF. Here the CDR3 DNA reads TGTGCCTGGGGGGGCCAGAACTATGGCTACACCTTC.

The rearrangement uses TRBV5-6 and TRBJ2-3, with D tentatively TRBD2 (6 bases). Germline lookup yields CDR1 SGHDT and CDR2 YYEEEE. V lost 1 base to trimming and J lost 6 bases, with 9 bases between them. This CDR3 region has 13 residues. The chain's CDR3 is CASSLKGGDTQYF. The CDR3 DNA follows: TGTGCCAGCAGCTTGAAAGGAGGGGATACGCAGTATTTT.

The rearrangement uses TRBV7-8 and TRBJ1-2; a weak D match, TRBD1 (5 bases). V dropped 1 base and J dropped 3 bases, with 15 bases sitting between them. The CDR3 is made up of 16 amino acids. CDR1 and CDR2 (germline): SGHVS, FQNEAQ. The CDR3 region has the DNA TGTGCCAGCAGCTTAGGGAGGGGACCTGTCGACTATGGCTACACCTTC. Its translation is CASSLGRGPVDYGYTF.

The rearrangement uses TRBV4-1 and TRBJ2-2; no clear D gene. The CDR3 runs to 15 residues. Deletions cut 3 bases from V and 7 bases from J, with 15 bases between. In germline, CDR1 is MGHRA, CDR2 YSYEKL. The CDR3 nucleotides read TGCGCCAGCAGCCATCAATTCAACCGAGGCGGGGAGCTGTTTTTT. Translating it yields CASSHQFNRGGELFF.

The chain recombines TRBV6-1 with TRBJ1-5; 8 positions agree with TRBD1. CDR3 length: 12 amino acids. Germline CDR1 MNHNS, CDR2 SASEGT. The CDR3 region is CAGGQEVQPQHF. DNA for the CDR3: TGTGCTGGGGGACAGGAGGTGCAGCCCCAGCATTTT.

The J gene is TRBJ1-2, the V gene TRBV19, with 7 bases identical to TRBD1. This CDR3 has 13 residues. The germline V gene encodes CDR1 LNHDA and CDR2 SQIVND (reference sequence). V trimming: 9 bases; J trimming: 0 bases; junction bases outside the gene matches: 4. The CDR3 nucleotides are TGTGCCAGCAGAGGGACAGCTAACTATGGCTACACCTTC. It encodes CASRGTANYGYTF.

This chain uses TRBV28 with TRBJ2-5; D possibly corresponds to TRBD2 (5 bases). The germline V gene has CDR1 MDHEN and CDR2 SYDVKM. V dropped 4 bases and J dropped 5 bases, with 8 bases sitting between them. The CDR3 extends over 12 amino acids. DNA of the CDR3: TGTGCCAGCAGTTCGGGGAAGGAGACCCAGTACTTC. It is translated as CASSSGKETQYF.

In DNA, the CDR3 is TGTGCCAGCATAACCAGGGACAGGCCCTACGAGCAGTACTTC. Its translation: CASITRDRPYEQYF. The chain has TRBV28 and TRBJ2-7; 8 bases are shared with TRBD1. The CDR3 covers 14 residues. With V trimmed by 7 bases and J by 2 bases, 7 bases remained unmatched. Germline assignment: CDR1 MDHEN and CDR2 SYDVKM.

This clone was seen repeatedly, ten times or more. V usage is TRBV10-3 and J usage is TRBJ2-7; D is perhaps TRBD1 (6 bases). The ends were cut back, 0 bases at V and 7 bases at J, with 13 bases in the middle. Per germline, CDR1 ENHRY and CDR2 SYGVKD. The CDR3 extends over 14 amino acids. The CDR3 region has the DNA TGTGCCATCAGTGAGTCGACAGGCGCGAGGGAGCAGTACTTC. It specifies CAISESTGAREQYF.

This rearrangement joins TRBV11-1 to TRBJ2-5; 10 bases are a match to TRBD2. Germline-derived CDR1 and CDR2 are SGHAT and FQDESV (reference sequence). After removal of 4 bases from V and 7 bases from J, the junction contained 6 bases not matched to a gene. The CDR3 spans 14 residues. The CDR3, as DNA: TGTGCCAGCAGCTCCTCTAGCGGGGGAGGGACCCAGTACTTC. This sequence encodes CASSSSSGGGTQYF. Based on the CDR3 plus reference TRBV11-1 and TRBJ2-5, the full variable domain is EAEVAQSPRYKITEKSQAVAFWCDPISGHATLYWYRQILGQGPELLVQFQDESVVDDSQLPKDRFSAERLKGVDSTLKIQPAELGDSAMYLCASSSSSGGGTQYFGPGTRLLVL.

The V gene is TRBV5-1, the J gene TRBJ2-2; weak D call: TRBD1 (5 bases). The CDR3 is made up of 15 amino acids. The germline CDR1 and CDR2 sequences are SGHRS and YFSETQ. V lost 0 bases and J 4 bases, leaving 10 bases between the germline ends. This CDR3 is CASSLATQGTGELFF. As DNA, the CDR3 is TGCGCCAGCAGCTTGGCCACCCAGGGCACCGGGGAGCTGTTTTTT.

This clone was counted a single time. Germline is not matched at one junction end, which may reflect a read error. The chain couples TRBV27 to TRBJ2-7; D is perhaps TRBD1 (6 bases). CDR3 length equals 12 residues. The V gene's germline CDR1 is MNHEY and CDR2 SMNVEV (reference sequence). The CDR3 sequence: CASSTGNGEQCF. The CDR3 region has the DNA TGTGCCAGCAGCACAGGGAATGGGGAGCAGTGCTTC.

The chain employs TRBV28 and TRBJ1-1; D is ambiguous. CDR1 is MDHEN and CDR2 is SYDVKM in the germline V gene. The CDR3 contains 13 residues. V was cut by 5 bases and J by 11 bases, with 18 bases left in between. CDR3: CASSLPGSTAAFF. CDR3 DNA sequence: TGTGCCAGCAGTCTCCCGGGTTCGACGGCCGCTTTCTTT. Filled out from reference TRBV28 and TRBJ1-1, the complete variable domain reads DVKVTQSSRYLVKRTGEKVFLECVQDMDHENMFWYRQDPGLGLRLIYFSYDVKMKEKGDIPEGYSVSREKKERFSLILESASTNQTSMYLCASSLPGSTAAFFGQGTRLTVV.

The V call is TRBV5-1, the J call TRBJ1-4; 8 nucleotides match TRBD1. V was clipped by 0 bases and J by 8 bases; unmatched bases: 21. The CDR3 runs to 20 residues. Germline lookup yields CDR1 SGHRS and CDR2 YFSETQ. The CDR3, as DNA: TGCGCCAGCAGCTTGGCCGTCGGACAGGGTGAGGTTAGTCGCTTGGAAAAACTGTTTTTT. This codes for CASSLAVGQGEVSRLEKLFF.

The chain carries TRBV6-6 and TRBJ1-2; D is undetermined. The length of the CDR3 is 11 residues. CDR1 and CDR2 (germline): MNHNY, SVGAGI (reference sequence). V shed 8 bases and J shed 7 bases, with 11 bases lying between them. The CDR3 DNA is TGTGCCAGCCGGCCCGCGGCTGGCTACACCTTC. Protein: CASRPAAGYTF.

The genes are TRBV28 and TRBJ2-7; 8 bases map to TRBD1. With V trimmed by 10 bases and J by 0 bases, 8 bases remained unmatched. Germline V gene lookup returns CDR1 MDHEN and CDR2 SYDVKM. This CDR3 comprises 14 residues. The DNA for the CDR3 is TGTGCCACCAACGGACAGGGTAACTCCTACGAGCAGTACTTC. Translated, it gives CATNGQGNSYEQYF.

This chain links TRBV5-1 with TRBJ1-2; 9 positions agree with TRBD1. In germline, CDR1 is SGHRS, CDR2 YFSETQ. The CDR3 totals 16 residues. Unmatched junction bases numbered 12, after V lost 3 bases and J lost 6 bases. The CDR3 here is CASSSTPGQGTDGYTF. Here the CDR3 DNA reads TGCGCCAGCAGCTCAACGCCGGGACAGGGAACGGATGGCTACACCTTC.

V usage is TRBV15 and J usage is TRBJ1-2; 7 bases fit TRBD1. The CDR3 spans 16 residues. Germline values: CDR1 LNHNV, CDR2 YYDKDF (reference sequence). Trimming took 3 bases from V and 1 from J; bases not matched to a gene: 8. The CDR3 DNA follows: TGTGCCACCAGCAGGGCTACAGGGGACTTTAACTATGGCTACACCTTC. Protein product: CATSRATGDFNYGYTF. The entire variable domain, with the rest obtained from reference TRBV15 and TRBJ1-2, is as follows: DAMVIQNPRYQVTQFGKPVTLSCSQTLNHNVMYWYQQKSSQAPKLLFHYYDKDFNNEADTPDNFQSRRPNTSFCFLDIRSPGLGDTAMYLCATSRATGDFNYGYTFGSGTRLTVV.

The CDR3 here is CASSQQGVNNQPQHF. CDR3 nucleotide sequence: TGTGCCAGCAGCCAACAGGGGGTCAACAATCAGCCCCAGCATTTT. This sequence joins TRBV3-1 (or the pseudogene TRBV3-2) and TRBJ1-5; 7 positions match TRBD1. The CDR3 is 15 residues long. Germline-derived CDR1 and CDR2 are LGHDT and YNNKEL (reference sequence). After removal of 2 bases from V and 3 bases from J, the junction contained 4 bases not matched to a gene.

The CDR3: CASLIRRGNEKLFF. CDR3 nucleotides: TGCGCCAGCTTGATACGCCGGGGGAATGAAAAACTGTTTTTT. J is TRBJ1-4 and V is TRBV5-1; tentatively, D is TRBD1 (5 bases). Trimming shortened V by 7 bases and J by 5 bases, and 15 bases separated the two germline ends. The CDR3 contains 14 residues. The germline V gene encodes CDR1 SGHRS and CDR2 YFSETQ.

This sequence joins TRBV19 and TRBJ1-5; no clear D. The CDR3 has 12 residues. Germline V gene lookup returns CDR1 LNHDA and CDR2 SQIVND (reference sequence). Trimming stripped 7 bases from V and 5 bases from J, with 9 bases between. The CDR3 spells CASTGPDQPQHF. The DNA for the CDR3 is TGTGCCAGTACAGGTCCTGATCAGCCCCAGCATTTT.